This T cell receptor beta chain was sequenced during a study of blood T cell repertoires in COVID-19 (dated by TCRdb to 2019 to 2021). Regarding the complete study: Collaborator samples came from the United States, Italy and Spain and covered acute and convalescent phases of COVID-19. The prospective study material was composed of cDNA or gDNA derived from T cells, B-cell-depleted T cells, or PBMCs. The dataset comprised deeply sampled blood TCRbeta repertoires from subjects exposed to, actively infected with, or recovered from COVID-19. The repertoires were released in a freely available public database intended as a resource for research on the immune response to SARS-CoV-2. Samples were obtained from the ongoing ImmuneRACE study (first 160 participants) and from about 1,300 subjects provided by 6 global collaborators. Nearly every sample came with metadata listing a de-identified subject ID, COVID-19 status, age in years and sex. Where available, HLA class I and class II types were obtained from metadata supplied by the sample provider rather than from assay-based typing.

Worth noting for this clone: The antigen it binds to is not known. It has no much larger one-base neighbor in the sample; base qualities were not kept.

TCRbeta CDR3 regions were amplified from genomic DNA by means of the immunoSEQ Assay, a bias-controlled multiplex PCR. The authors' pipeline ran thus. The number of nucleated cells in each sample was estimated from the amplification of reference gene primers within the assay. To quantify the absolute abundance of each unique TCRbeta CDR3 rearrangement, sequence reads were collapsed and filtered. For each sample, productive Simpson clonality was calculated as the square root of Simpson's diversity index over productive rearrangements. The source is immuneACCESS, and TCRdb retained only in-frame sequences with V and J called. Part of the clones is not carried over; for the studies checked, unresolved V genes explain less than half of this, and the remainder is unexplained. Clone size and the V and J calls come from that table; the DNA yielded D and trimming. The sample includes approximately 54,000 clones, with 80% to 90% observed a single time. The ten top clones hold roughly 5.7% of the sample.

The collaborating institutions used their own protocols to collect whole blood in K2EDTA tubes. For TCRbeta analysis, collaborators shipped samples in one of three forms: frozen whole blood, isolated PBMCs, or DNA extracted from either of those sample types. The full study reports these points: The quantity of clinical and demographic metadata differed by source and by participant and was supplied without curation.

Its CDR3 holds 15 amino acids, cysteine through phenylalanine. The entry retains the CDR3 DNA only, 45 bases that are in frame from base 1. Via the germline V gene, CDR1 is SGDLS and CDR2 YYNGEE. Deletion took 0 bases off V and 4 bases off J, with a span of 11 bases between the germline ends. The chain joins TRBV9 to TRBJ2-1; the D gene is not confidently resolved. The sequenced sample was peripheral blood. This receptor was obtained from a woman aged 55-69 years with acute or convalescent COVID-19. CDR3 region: CASSVATYYYNEQFF. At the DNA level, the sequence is TGTGCCAGCAGCGTAGCTACTTACTATTACAATGAGCAGTTCTTC.